The clone carrying this T cell receptor beta chain was seen a handful of times. The antigen is undetermined. This record belongs to a study of persistence of HIV-infected CD4 T cells. Looked up from germline, CDR1 is SGHDT and CDR2 is YYEEEE. This CDR3 contains 15 residues. Trimming removed 4 bases at V and 5 bases at J, with 15 bases between. The libraries were made with immunoSEQ version 4 in survey mode. Genomic DNA was diluted to about 9.4 ng/uL, up to roughly 1 ug per sample. Produced via immunoSEQ multiplex PCR; TCRdb's table is partial and in-frame only. The table lists about 33,000 clones, 82% of them singletons. The stimulus was lysate of CMV-infected fibroblasts, roughly 10 ug/mL. CD40L-negative CD69-negative CD45RO-high memory CD4+ T cells were sorted as populations depleted of antigen-responding cells. Suppressive ART was started during chronic HIV-1 infection in these adults. PBMCs were depleted of CD8+ T cells before stimulation.

The chain combines TRBV5-6 with TRBJ2-2; no clear D. The sequence was obtained from an adult woman with HIV who was CMV-seropositive. Source: CD4+ T cells sorted from PBMCs after approximately 19-hour stimulation, taken from a patient who received antiretroviral therapy. The chain's CDR3 is CASSRTDLTTGELFF. CDR3 DNA sequence: TGTGCCAGCAGCCGCACTGACTTAACTACCGGGGAGCTGTTTTTT.